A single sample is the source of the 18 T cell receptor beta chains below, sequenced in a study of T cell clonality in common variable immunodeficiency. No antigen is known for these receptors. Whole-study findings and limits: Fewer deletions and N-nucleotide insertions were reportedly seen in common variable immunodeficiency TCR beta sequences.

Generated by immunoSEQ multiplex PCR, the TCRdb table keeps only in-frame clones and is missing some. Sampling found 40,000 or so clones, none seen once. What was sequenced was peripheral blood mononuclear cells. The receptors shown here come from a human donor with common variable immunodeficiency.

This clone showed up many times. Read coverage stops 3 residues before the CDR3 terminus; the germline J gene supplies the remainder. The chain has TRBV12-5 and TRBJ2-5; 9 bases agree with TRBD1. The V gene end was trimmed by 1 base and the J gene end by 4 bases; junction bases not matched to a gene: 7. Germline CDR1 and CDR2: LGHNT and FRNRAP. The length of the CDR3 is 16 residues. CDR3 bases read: TGTGCTAGTGGTTTGGGAACCACAGGGGGCATAGAGACC. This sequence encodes CASGLGTTGGIET. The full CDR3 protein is CASGLGTTGGIETQYF.

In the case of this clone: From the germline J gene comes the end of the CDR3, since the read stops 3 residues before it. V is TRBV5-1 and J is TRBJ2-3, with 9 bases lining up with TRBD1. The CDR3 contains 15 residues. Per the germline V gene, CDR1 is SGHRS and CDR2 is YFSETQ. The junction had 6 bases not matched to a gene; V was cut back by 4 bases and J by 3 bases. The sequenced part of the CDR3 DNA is TGCGCCAGCAGCGATCGGGACAGGGTAACAGATACG. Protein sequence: CASSDRDRVTDT. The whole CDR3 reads CASSDRDRVTDTQYF.

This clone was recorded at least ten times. The sequenced part of the CDR3 DNA is TGTGCCAGCAGAAAAACAGGGGGGGGAGTCTACGAG. This sequence encodes CASRKTGGGVYE. The whole CDR3 sequence reads CASRKTGGGVYEQYF. V is TRBV2 and J is TRBJ2-7; possible D gene TRBD1, 8 bases. The CDR3 end lies 3 residues beyond the end of the read and is filled in from the germline J gene. Germline CDR1 reads SNHLY; CDR2 reads FYNNEI. The CDR3 extends over 15 amino acids. V lost 6 bases and J lost 3, with 18 bases in between. Variable domain in full (rest from reference TRBV2 and TRBJ2-7): EPEVTQTPSHQVTQMGQEVILRCVPISNHLYFYWYRQILGQKVEFLVSFYNNEISEKSEIFDDQFSVERPDGSNFTLKIRSTKLEDSAMYFCASRKTGGGVYEQYFGPGTRLTVT.

CDR3 DNA, as far as it was read: TGTGCCAGCAAGACAGGGCAGAACACCGGGGAG. The encoded protein is CASKTGQNTGE. In full, the CDR3 is CASKTGQNTGELFF. This chain links TRBV6-2 or TRBV6-3 with TRBJ2-2, with 7 bases that match TRBD1. The read ends 3 residues before the CDR3 terminus; that terminus is restored from the germline J gene. The germline CDR1 and CDR2 sequences are MNHEY and SVGEGT. This CDR3 comprises 14 residues. The ends lost 7 bases at V and 1 base at J; junction bases unmatched: 3.

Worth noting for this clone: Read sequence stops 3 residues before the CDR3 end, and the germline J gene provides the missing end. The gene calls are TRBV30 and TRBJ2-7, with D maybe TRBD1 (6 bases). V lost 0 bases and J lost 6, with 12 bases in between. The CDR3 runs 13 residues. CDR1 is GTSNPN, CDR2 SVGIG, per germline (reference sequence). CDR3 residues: CAWSVWGPGEQYF. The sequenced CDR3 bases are TGTGCCTGGAGTGTATGGGGGCCGGGCGAG.

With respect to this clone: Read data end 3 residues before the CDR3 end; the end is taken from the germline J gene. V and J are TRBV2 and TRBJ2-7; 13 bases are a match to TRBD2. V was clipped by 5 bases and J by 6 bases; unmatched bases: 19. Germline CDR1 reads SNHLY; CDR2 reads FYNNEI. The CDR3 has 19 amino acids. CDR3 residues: CASSQFGTSGEIGASEQYF. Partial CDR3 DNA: TGTGCCAGCAGTCAATTTGGGACTAGCGGGGAGATTGGGGCCTCCGAG.

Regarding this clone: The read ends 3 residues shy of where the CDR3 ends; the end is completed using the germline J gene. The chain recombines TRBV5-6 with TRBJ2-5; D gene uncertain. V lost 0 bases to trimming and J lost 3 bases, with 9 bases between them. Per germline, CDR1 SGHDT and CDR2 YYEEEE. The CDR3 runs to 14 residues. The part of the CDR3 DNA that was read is TGTGCCAGCAGCTTGGCCTTAAGGGAAGAGACC. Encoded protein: CASSLALREET. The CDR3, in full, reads CASSLALREETQYF.

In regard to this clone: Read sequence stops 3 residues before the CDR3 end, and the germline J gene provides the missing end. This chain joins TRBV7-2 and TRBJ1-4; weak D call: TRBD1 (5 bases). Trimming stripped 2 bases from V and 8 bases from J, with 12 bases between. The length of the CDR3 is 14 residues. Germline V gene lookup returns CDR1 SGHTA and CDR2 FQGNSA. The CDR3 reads CASSLPGFGEKLFF. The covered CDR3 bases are TGTGCCAGCAGCTTACCAGGGTTTGGAGAAAAA.

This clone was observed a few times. The CDR3 loop reads CASSSWGGQPQHF. CDR3 DNA, as far as it was read: TGTGCCAGCAGCTCATGGGGGGGTCAGCCC. J is TRBJ1-5 and V is TRBV7-2; D may be TRBD1 (5 bases). The sequenced fragment ends 3 residues before the CDR3 boundary, so the rest is inferred from the germline J gene. Germline assignment: CDR1 SGHTA and CDR2 FQGNSA. Trimming took off 4 bases at V and 6 bases at J, with 10 bases between the two ends. CDR3 length: 13 amino acids.

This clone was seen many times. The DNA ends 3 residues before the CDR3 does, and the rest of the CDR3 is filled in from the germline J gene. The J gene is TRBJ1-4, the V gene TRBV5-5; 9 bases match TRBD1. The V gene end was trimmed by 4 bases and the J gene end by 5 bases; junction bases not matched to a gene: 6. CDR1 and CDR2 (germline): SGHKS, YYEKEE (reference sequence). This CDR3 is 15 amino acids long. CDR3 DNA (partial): TGTGCCAGCAGCATTCGACAGGGGGTAAATGAAAAA. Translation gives CASSIRQGVNEK. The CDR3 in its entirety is CASSIRQGVNEKLFF.

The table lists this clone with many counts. The sequenced part of the CDR3 DNA is TGTGCCAGCAGCTTAACCCCCCGAGGGTACGAG. Protein sequence: CASSLTPRGYE. The whole CDR3 region reads CASSLTPRGYEQYF. V and J are TRBV7-3 and TRBJ2-7, with a tentative D call TRBD2 (5 bases). The CDR3 extends 3 residues past the end of the read, so its final part is completed from the germline J gene. There are 14 residues in the CDR3. Trimming stripped 0 bases from V and 4 bases from J, with 10 bases between. Germline V gene lookup returns CDR1 SGHTA and CDR2 FQGTGA.

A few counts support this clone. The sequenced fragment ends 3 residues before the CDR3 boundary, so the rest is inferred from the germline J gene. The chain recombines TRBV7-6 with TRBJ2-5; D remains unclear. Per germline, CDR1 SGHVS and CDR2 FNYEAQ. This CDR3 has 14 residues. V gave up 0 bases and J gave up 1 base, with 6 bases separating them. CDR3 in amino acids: CASSLAPSQETQYF. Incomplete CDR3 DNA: TGTGCCAGCAGCTTAGCGCCTAGCCAAGAGACC. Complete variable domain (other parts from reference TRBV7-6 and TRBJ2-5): GAGVSQSPRYKVTKRGQDVALRCDPISGHVSLYWYRQALGQGPEFLTYFNYEAQQDKSGLPNDRFSAERPEGSISTLTIQRTEQRDSAMYRCASSLAPSQETQYFGPGTRLLVL.

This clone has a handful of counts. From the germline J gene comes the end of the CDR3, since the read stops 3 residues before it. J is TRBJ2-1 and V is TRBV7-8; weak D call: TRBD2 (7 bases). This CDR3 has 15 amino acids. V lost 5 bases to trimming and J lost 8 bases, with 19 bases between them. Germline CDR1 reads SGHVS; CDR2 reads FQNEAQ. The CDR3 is CASSAGLGGIDEQFF. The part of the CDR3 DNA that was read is TGTGCCAGCAGCGCCGGACTAGGGGGAATAGATGAG. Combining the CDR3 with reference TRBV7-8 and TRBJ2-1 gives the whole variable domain GAGVSQSPRYKVAKRGQDVALRCDPISGHVSLFWYQQALGQGPEFLTYFQNEAQLDKSGLPSDRFFAERPEGSVSTLKIQRTQQEDSAVYLCASSAGLGGIDEQFFGPGTRLTVL.

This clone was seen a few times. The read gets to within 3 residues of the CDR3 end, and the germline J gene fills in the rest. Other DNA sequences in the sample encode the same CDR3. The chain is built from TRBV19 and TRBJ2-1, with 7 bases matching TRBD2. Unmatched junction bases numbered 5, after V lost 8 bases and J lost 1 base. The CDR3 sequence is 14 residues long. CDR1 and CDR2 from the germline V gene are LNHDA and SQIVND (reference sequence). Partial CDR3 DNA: TGTGCCAGTGGCGGGGGTGGTTCCTACAATGAG. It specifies CASGGGGSYNE. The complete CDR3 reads CASGGGGSYNEQFF.

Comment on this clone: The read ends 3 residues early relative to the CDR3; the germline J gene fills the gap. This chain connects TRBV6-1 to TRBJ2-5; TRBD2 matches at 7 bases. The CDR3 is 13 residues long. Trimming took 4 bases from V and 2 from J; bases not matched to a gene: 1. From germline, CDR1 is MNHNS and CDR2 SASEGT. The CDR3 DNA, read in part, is TGTGCCAGCAGTGGGGACTATCAAGAGACC. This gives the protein CASSGDYQET. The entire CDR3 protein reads CASSGDYQETQYF.

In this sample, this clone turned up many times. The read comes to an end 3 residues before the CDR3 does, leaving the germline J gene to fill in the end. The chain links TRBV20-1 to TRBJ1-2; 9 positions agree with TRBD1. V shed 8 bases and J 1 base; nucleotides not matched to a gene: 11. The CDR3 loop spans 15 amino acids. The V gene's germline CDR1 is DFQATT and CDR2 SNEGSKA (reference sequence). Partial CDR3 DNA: TGCAGTCCGACCAGGACGGGACAGGGTAACTATGGC. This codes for CSPTRTGQGNYG. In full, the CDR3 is CSPTRTGQGNYGYTF.

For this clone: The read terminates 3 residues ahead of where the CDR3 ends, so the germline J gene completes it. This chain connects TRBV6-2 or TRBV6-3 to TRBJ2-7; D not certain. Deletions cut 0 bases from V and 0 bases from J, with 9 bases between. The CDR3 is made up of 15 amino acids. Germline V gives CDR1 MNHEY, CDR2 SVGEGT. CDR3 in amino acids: CASSYSPASSYEQYF. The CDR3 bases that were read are TGTGCCAGCAGTTACTCGCCAGCGAGCTCCTACGAG.

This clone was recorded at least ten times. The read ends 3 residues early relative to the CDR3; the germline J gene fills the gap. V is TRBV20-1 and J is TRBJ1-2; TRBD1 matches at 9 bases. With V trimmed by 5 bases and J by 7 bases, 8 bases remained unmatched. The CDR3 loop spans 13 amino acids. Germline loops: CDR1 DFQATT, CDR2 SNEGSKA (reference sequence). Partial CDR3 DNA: TGCAGTGCTCAACTGAACAGGGGGCGTGGC. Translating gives CSAQLNRGRG. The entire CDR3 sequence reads CSAQLNRGRGYTF.